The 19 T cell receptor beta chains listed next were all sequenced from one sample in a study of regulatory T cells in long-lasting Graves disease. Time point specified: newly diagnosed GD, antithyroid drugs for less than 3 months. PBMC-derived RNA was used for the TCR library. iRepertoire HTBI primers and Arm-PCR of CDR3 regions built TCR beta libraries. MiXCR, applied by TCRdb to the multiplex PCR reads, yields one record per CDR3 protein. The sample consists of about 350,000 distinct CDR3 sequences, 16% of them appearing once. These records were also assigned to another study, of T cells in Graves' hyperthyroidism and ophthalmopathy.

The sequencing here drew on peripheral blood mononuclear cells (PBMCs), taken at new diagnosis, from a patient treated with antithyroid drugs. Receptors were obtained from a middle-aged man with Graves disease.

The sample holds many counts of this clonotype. The CDR3 DNA reads as TGTGCCAGCAGTATAAGGACAGGGACGAGCACAGATACGCAGTATTTT. It is translated as CASSIRTGTSTDTQYF. V usage is TRBV2 and J usage is TRBJ2-3, with 8 bases lining up with TRBD1. V dropped 5 bases and J dropped 0; count of bases not matched to a gene: 7. The CDR3 loop spans 16 amino acids. Germline CDR1 SNHLY, CDR2 FYNNEI.

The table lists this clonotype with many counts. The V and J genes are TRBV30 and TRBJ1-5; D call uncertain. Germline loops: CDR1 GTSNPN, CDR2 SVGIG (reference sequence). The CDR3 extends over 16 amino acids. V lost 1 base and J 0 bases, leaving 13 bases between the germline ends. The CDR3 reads CAWSENRAYSNQPQHF. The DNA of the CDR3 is TGTGCCTGGAGTGAAAACCGGGCTTATAGCAATCAGCCCCAGCATTTT.

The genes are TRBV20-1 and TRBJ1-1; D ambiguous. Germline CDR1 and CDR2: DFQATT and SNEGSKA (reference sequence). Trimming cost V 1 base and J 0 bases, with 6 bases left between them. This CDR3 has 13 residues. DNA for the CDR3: TGCAGTGCTAGAGGGGATATGAACACTGAAGCTTTCTTT. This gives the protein CSARGDMNTEAFF.

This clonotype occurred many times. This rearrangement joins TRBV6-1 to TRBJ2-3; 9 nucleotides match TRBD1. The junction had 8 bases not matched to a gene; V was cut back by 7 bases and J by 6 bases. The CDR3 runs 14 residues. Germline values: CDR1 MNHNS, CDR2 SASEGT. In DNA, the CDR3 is TGTGCCAGCATGAGGGACAGGGATTCCGATACGCAGTATTTT. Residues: CASMRDRDSDTQYF.

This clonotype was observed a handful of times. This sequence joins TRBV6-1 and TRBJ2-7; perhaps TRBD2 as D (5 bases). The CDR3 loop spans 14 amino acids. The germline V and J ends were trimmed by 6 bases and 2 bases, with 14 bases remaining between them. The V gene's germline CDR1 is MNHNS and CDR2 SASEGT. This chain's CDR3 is CASSLGPRAYEQYF. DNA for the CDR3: TGTGCCAGCAGCCTCGGGCCGAGGGCCTACGAGCAGTACTTC.

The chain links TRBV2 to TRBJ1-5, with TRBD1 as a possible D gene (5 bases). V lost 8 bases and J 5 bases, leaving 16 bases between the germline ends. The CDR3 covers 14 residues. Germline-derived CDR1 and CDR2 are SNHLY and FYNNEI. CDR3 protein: CASQGRRADQPQHF. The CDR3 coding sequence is TGTGCCAGCCAGGGCCGGAGGGCTGATCAGCCCCAGCATTTT.

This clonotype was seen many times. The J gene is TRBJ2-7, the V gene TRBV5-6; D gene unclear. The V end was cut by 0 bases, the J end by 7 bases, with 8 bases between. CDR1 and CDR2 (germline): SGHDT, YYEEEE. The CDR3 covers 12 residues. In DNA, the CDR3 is TGTGCCAGCAGCTTGGGCCTTTCTGAGCAGTACTTC. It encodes CASSLGLSEQYF.

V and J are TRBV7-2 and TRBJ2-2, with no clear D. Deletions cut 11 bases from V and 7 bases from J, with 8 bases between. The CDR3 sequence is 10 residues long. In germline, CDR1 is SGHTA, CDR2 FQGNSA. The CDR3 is CASGIGELFF. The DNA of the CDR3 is TGTGCCTCGGGTATCGGGGAGCTGTTTTTT.

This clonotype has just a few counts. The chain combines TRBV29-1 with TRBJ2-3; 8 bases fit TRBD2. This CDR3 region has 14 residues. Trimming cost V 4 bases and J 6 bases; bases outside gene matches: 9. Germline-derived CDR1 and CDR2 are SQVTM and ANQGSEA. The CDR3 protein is CSVGGSGGGDTQYF. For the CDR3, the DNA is TGCAGCGTTGGGGGAAGCGGGGGAGGGGATACGCAGTATTTT.

CDR3 loop: CATSERRTGELFF. Written as DNA, the CDR3 is TGTGCCACCTCAGAGAGGAGAACCGGGGAGCTGTTTTTT. The rearrangement uses TRBV15 and TRBJ2-2; D unclear. Trimming pared 8 bases from V and 5 bases from J, leaving 12 bases between. CDR1 and CDR2 from the germline V gene are LNHNV and YYDKDF (reference sequence). This CDR3 is 13 amino acids long.

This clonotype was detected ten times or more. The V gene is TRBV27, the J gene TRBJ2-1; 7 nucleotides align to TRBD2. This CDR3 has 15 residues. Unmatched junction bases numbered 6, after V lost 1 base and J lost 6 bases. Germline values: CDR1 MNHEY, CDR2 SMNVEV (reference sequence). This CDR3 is CASSLLSSGRNEQFF. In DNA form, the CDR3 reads TGTGCCAGCAGTTTATTGTCTAGCGGACGCAATGAGCAGTTCTTC.

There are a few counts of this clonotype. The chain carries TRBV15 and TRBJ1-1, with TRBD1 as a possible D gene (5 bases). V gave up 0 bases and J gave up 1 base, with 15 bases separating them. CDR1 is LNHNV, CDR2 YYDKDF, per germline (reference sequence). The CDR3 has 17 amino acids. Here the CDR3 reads CATSREQIGHENTEAFF. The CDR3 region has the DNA TGTGCCACCAGCAGAGAACAGATTGGACATGAGAACACTGAAGCTTTCTTT.

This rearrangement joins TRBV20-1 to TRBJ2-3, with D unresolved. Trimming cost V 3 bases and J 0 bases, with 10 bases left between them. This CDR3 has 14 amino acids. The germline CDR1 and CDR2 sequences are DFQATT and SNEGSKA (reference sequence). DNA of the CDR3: TGCAGTGCTAGGGTTGGGGTGAGCACAGATACGCAGTATTTT. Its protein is CSARVGVSTDTQYF.

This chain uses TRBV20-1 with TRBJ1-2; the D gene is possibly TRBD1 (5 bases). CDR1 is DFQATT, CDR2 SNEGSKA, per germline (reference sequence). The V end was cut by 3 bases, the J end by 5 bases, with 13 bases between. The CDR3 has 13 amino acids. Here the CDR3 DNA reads TGCAGTGCTAGTTCCGGGACGGTATATGGCTACACCTTC. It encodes CSASSGTVYGYTF.

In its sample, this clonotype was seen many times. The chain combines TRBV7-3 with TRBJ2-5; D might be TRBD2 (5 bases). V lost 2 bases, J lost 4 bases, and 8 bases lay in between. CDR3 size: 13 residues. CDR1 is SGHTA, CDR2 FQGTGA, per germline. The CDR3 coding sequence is TGTGCCAGCAGCTTAGTTCGGGGAGAGACCCAGTACTTC. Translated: CASSLVRGETQYF.

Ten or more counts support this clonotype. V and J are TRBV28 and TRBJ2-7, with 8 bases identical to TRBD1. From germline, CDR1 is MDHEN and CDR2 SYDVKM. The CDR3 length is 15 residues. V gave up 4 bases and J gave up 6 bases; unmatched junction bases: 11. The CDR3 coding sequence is TGTGCCAGCAGTTCTACCGGACAGGGCGCGTTCGAGCAGTACTTC. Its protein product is CASSSTGQGAFEQYF.

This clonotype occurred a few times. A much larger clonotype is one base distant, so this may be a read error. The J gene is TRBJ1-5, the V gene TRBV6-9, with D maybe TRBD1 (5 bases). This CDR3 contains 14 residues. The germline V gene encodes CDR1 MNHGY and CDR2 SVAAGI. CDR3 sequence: CANSLGGVNQPQHF. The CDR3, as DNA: TGTGCCAACAGTTTGGGGGGGGTTAATCAGCCCCAGCATTTT.

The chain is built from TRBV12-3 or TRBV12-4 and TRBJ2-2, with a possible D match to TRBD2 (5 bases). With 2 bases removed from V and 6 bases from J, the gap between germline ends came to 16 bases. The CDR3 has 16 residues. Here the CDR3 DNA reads TGTGCCAGCAGTTTACAGCCGGACTTAGCGCCCGGGGAGCTGTTTTTT. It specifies CASSLQPDLAPGELFF.

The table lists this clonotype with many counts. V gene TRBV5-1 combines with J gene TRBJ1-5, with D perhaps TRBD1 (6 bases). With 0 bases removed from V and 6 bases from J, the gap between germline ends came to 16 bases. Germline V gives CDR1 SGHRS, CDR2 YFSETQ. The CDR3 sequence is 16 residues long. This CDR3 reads CASSLDPWGGGQPQHF. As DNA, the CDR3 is TGCGCCAGCAGCTTGGACCCATGGGGGGGCGGTCAGCCCCAGCATTTT.